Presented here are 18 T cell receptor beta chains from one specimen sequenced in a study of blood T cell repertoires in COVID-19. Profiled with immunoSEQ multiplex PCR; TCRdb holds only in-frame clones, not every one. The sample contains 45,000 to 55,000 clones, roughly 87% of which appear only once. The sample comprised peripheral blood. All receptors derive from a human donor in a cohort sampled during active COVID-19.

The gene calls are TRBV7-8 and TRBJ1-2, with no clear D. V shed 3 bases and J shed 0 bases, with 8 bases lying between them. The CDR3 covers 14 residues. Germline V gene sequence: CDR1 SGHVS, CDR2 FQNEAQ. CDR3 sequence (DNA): TGTGCCAGCAGCTTCCCGGGGTCTAACTATGGCTACACCTTC. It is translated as CASSFPGSNYGYTF.

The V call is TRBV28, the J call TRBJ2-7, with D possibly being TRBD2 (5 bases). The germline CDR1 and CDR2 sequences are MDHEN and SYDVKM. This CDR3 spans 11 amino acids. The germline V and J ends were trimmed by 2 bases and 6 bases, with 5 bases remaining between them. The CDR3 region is CASSLEGEQYF. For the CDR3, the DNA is TGTGCCAGCAGTTTAGAGGGCGAGCAGTACTTC.

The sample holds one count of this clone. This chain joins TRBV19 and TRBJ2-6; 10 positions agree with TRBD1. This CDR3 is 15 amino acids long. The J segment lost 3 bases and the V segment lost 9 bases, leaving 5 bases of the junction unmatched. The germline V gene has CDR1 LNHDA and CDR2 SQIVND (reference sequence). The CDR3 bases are TGTGCCAGCACGGACAGGGGGTTTGGGGCCAACGTCCTGACTTTC. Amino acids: CASTDRGFGANVLTF. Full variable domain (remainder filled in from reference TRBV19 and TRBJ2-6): DGGITQSPKYLFRKEGQNVTLSCEQNLNHDAMYWYRQDPGQGLRLIYYSQIVNDFQKGDIAEGYSVSREKKESFPLTVTSAQKNPTAFYLCASTDRGFGANVLTFGAGSRLTVL.

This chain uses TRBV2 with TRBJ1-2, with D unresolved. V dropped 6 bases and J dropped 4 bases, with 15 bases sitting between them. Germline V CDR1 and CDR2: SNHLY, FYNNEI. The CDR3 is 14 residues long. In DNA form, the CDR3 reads TGTGCCAGCAGCGAATCCCTTGGTAGCTATGGCTACACCTTC. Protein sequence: CASSESLGSYGYTF.

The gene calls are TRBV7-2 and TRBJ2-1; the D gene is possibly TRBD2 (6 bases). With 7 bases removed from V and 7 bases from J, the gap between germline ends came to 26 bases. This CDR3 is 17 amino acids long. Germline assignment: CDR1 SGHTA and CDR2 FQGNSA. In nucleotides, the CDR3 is TGTGCCAGCACCCTCTCCCCGGACCCCGGAGGGCGGAATGAGCAGTTCTTC. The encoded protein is CASTLSPDPGGRNEQFF.

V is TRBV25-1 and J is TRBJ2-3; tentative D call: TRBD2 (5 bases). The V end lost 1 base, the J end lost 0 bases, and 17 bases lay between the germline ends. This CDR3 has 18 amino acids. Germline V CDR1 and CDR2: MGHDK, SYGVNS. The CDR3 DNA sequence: TGTGCCAGCAGTGAATTTTCCCGCGCGGGTGGGAGCACAGATACGCAGTATTTT. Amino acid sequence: CASSEFSRAGGSTDTQYF.

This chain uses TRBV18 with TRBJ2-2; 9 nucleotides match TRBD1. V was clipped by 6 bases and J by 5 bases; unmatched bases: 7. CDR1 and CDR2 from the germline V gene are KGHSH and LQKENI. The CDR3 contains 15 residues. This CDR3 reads CASSRSGTGTGELFF. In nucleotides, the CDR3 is TGTGCCAGCTCTCGTTCCGGGACAGGGACCGGGGAGCTGTTTTTT.

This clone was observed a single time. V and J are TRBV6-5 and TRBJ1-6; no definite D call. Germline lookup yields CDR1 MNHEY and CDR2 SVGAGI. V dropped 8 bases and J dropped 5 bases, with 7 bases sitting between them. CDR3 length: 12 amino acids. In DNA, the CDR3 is TGTGCCAGCGGCCTTAATAATTCACCCCTCCACTTT. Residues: CASGLNNSPLHF.

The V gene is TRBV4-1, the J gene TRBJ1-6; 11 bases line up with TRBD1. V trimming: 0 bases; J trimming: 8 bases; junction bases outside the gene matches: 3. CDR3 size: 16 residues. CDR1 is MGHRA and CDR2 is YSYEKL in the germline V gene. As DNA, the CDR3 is TGCGCCAGCAGCCAAGATGGGACAGGGGGATATTCACCCCTCCACTTT. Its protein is CASSQDGTGGYSPLHF.

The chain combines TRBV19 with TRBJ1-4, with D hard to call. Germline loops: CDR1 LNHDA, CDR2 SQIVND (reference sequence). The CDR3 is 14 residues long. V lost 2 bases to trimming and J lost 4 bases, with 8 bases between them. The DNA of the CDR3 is TGTGCCAGTAGTATAACGCGGAATAATGAAAAACTGTTTTTT. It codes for CASSITRNNEKLFF.

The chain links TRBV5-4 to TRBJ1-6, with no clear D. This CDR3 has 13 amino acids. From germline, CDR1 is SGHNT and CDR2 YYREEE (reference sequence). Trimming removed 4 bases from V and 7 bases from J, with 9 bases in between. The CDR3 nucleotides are TGTGCCAGCAGCGTTGATACAAATTCACCCCTCCACTTT. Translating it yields CASSVDTNSPLHF.

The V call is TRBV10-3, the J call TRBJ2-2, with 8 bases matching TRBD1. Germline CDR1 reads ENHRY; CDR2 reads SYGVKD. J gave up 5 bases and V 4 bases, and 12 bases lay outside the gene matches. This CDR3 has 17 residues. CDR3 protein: CAISGWEAGGRTGELFF. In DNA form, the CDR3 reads TGTGCCATCAGTGGCTGGGAGGCAGGGGGCCGTACCGGGGAGCTGTTTTTT.

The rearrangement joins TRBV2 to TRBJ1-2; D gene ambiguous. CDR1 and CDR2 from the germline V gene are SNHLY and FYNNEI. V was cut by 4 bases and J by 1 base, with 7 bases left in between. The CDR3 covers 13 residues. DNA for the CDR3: TGTGCCAGCAGTGTGTCCGGTAACTATGGCTACACCTTC. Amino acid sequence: CASSVSGNYGYTF.

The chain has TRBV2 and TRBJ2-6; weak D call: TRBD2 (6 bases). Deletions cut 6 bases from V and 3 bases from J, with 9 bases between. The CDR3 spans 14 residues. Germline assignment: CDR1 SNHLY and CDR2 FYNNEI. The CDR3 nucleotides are TGTGCCAGCAGCGCGACTAGTGGGGCCAACGTCCTGACTTTC. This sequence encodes CASSATSGANVLTF.

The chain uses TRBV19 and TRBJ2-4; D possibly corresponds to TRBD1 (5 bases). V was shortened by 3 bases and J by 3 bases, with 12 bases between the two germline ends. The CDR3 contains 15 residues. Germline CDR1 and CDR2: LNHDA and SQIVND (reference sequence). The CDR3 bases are TGTGCCAGTAGTATCAGAGCAAGGGGCAAAAACATTCAGTACTTC. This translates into CASSIRARGKNIQYF.

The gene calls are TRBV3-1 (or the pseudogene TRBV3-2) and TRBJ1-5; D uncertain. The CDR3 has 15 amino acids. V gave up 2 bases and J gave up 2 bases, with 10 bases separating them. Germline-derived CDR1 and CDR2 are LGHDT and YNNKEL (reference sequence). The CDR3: CASSQSDMGNQPQHF. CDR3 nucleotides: TGTGCCAGCAGCCAATCTGACATGGGCAATCAGCCCCAGCATTTT.

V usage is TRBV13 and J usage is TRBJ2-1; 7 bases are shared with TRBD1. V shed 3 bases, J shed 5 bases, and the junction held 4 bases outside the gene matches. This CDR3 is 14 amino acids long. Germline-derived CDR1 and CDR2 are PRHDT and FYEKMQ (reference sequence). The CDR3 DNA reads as TGTGCCAGCAGCTTCCGGGACAGAAACAATGAGCAGTTCTTC. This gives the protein CASSFRDRNNEQFF.

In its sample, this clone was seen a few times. CDR3 nucleotides: TGTGCCAGCAGCGTAGCGGCGCAGGGGCAGGTCTATGGCTACACCTTC. This gives the protein CASSVAAQGQVYGYTF. V is TRBV9 and J is TRBJ1-2; tentatively, D is TRBD1 (6 bases). Germline V gene data show CDR1 as SGDLS and CDR2 as YYNGEE. Trimming took 0 bases from V and 4 from J, leaving 16 bases between them. CDR3 length: 16 residues.